A selection of T cell receptor beta chains follows, all from one sample in a study of control samples from healthy donors and cancer patients. Sequenced by immunoSEQ multiplex PCR; TCRdb stores in-frame clones only, minus some. The sample holds around 99,000 clones, less than 95% seen once. Sequencing was carried out using blood. These receptors all come from a human donor in good health. The donor label of this sample is uncertain. Each CDR3 is given with its conserved first and last residue. A D gene is named only where the DNA matches it firmly. Size is stated for part of the rows, as once, few or many counts, or as a class when the clone is expanded.

J gene: TRBJ1-1; V gene: TRBV7-8; D gene: .; clone size: .; CDR3 DNA: TGTGCCAGCAGCGTTGACAGGTGGAACACTGAAGCTTTCTTT; CDR3 protein: CASSVDRWNTEAFF
J gene: TRBJ2-5; V gene: TRBV7-9; D gene: .; clone size: .; CDR3 DNA: TGTGCCAGCAGCTGGACCGTACGGTTGAAAGAGACCCAGTACTTC; CDR3 protein: CASSWTVRLKETQYF
J gene: TRBJ1-1; V gene: TRBV18; D gene: .; clone size: .; CDR3 DNA: TGTGCCAGCTCACCACCGGGTGCGAGCACTGAAGCTTTCTTT; CDR3 protein: CASSPPGASTEAFF
J gene: TRBJ1-2; V gene: TRBV28; D gene: .; clone size: .; CDR3 DNA: TGTGCCAGCAGTTTATTAGCCCTCCCTGGCTATGGCTACACCTTC; CDR3 protein: CASSLLALPGYGYTF
J gene: TRBJ1-4; V gene: TRBV3-1/TRBV3-2; D gene: .; clone size: once; CDR3 DNA: TGTGCCAGCAGCCAAGCTACCGTAGGGGAAAAACTGTTTTTT; CDR3 protein: CASSQATVGEKLFF
J gene: TRBJ1-2; V gene: TRBV3-1/TRBV3-2; D gene: .; clone size: .; CDR3 DNA: TGTGCCAGCAGCCAGGACCCAGGGACTGGCTACACCTTC; CDR3 protein: CASSQDPGTGYTF
J gene: TRBJ1-1; V gene: TRBV2; D gene: .; clone size: .; CDR3 DNA: TGTGCCAGCAGCCCGACTCTCATGAACACTGAAGCTTTCTTT; CDR3 protein: CASSPTLMNTEAFF
J gene: TRBJ2-1; V gene: TRBV9; D gene: TRBD1; clone size: .; CDR3 DNA: TGTGCCAGCAGCGTAGAGCACAGGGGGCTTATCAATGAGCAGTTCTTC; CDR3 protein: CASSVEHRGLINEQFF
J gene: TRBJ1-1; V gene: TRBV28; D gene: .; clone size: .; CDR3 DNA: TGTGCCAGCAGTTTCTCCTACCTGGGAGCTTTCTTT; CDR3 protein: CASSFSYLGAFF
J gene: TRBJ2-2; V gene: TRBV5-8; D gene: TRBD2; clone size: .; CDR3 DNA: TGTGCCAGCGGACTAGCGGGGGGTTTCAACACCGGGGAGCTGTTTTTT; CDR3 protein: CASGLAGGFNTGELFF
J gene: TRBJ2-2; V gene: TRBV10-3; D gene: .; clone size: .; CDR3 DNA: TGTGCCATCAGTGAGTCGACCCCAAACACCGGGGAGCTGTTTTTT; CDR3 protein: CAISESTPNTGELFF
J gene: TRBJ1-1; V gene: TRBV30; D gene: .; clone size: .; CDR3 DNA: TGTGCCTGGACCAAAAGAGGCGCAGGGTCGGCTTTCTTT; CDR3 protein: CAWTKRGAGSAFF
J gene: TRBJ2-1; V gene: TRBV12-5; D gene: .; clone size: .; CDR3 DNA: TGTGCTAGTCATCGGGGCACAGATGAGCAGTTCTTC; CDR3 protein: CASHRGTDEQFF
J gene: TRBJ1-2; V gene: TRBV6-1; D gene: .; clone size: .; CDR3 DNA: TGTGCCAGCAGTGATGGGGTTAACTATGGCTACACCTTC; CDR3 protein: CASSDGVNYGYTF
J gene: TRBJ2-7; V gene: TRBV10-3; D gene: .; clone size: .; CDR3 DNA: TGTGCCTCGAGCCGGGACATAGCATACGAGCAGTACTTC; CDR3 protein: CASSRDIAYEQYF
J gene: TRBJ2-7; V gene: TRBV27; D gene: TRBD1; clone size: .; CDR3 DNA: TGTGCCAGCAGTTTACGCTCTGTGGGGAATATACCGGGACAGGGTGTTGGGAGCTACGAGCAGTACTTC; CDR3 protein: CASSLRSVGNIPGQGVGSYEQYF
J gene: TRBJ1-2; V gene: TRBV7-9; D gene: .; clone size: .; CDR3 DNA: TGTGCCAGCAGCTTAGGCCAGGGTAATGCCTACACCTTC; CDR3 protein: CASSLGQGNAYTF